This TCR beta chain was recorded in a study of OX40 agonist ivuxolimab in advanced cancers. The CDR3 runs to 16 residues. Deletions cut 1 base from V and 2 bases from J, with 14 bases between. Germline-derived CDR1 and CDR2 are LGHNA and YSLEER. Data came from immunoSEQ multiplex PCR; TCRdb stores just in-frame clones and leaves some out. The sample shows 20,000 or so clones, around 83% of them seen only once. This sample comprised CD4+ or CD8+ T cells sorted from blood, obtained in a trial of the OX40 agonist ivuxolimab. The clonotype was recovered from an adult with an advanced solid tumor such as melanoma, head and neck, liver or kidney cancer. This chain links TRBV4-3 with TRBJ1-1; a possible D gene is TRBD1 (5 bases). The CDR3 is CASSQAVQGSNTEAFF. The CDR3 nucleotides are TGCGCCAGCAGCCAAGCCGTCCAGGGCAGCAACACTGAAGCTTTCTTT.